This is a list of T cell receptor beta chains from one sample in a study of blood T cell repertoires in COVID-19. Clones were sequenced by immunoSEQ multiplex PCR, and TCRdb holds only the in-frame ones, with some missing. The sample records roughly 310,000 clones, about 89% being singletons. The sequenced sample was PBMCs or T cells enriched from blood (not recorded which). The receptors derive from a woman aged 40 to 49 who had recovered from COVID-19. The CDR3 runs from the conserved cysteine through the conserved F or W. D genes are given only for firm matches. Not all rows give a size; the values are once, few, many and, for expanded clones, a class.

v_call	clone_size	j_call	d_call	cdr3_aa	cdr3_nt
TRBV12-3/TRBV12-4	once	TRBJ2-2	-	CASRPGAAGELFF	TGTGCCAGCAGACCTGGGGCCGCCGGGGAGCTGTTTTTT
TRBV9	-	TRBJ2-5	TRBD1	CQDRGRPQETQYF	TGCCAGGACAGGGGGCGCCCACAAGAGACCCAGTACTTC
TRBV7-9	-	TRBJ1-5	-	CASSYDGNQPQHF	TGTGCCAGCAGCTACGACGGGAATCAGCCCCAGCATTTT
TRBV7-9	-	TRBJ1-2	-	CASSSPGEGNYGYTF	TGTGCCAGCAGCTCCCCGGGGGAGGGCAACTATGGCTACACCTTC
TRBV7-9	-	TRBJ1-5	-	CASSLSQDQPQHF	TGTGCCAGCAGCTTGTCACAGGATCAGCCCCAGCATTTT
TRBV5-4	once	TRBJ2-7	TRBD2	CASSWGTSGYEQYF	TGTGCCAGCAGCTGGGGGACTAGCGGCTACGAGCAGTACTTC
TRBV25-1	-	TRBJ1-4	TRBD1	CASSDWTGGYEKLFF	TGTGCCAGCAGTGATTGGACAGGGGGTTATGAAAAACTGTTTTTT
TRBV3-1/TRBV3-2	-	TRBJ2-3	-	CASSQDVDTQYF	TGTGCCAGCAGCCAAGACGTCGATACGCAGTATTTT
TRBV3-1/TRBV3-2	-	TRBJ2-5	-	CASSQRTVQETQYF	TGTGCCAGCAGCCAACGGACAGTCCAAGAGACCCAGTACTTC
TRBV19	-	TRBJ2-2	TRBD1	CASTREDRANTGELFF	TGTGCCAGTACGCGAGAGGACAGGGCAAACACCGGGGAGCTGTTTTTT
TRBV5-8	-	TRBJ2-2	-	CASIPLGGRDTGELFF	TGTGCCAGCATACCTTTGGGGGGGCGCGACACCGGGGAGCTGTTTTTT
TRBV28	-	TRBJ1-5	-	CASSSRLTQGLPDF	TGTGCCAGCAGTTCCCGTCTGACACAGGGCCTCCCGGATTTT
TRBV4-3	-	TRBJ1-1	-	CASSQDRGTEAFF	TGCGCCAGCAGCCAAGATAGGGGTACTGAAGCTTTCTTT
TRBV7-3	-	TRBJ1-1	-	CASSLTSETEAFF	TGTGCCAGCAGCTTAACGTCCGAGACTGAAGCTTTCTTT
TRBV6-2/TRBV6-3	-	TRBJ2-7	-	CASSYNRVFKFYEQYF	TGTGCCAGCAGTTATAATCGGGTCTTCAAGTTCTACGAGCAGTACTTC
TRBV7-2	-	TRBJ2-1	TRBD2	CASSLGTSSYNEQFF	TGTGCCAGCAGCTTAGGGACTAGCTCCTACAATGAGCAGTTCTTC
TRBV7-8	-	TRBJ2-7	-	CASSRGPTYEQYF	TGTGCCAGCAGCCGGGGCCCTACCTACGAGCAGTACTTC
TRBV7-9	-	TRBJ2-7	TRBD2	CASSPWAGGRNEQYF	TGTGCCAGCAGCCCATGGGCGGGAGGGCGGAACGAGCAGTACTTC
TRBV6-1	-	TRBJ2-1	-	CASSEEGGDLPRVF	TGTGCCAGCAGTGAAGAGGGGGGGGATTTACCTAGGGTCTTC
TRBV28	-	TRBJ2-5	TRBD2	CASSLRTSGGRRETQYF	TGTGCCAGCAGTTTAAGGACTAGCGGGGGGAGAAGGGAGACCCAGTACTTC
TRBV12-3/TRBV12-4	-	TRBJ1-1	-	CASSFGGDTEAFF	TGTGCCAGCAGTTTCGGGGGGGACACTGAAGCTTTCTTT
TRBV21-1	-	TRBJ1-5	-	CASSLRGDRGWNSNQPQHF	TGTGCCAGCAGCTTAAGGGGAGACAGGGGGTGGAATAGCAATCAGCCCCAGCATTTT
TRBV3-1/TRBV3-2	-	TRBJ1-6	-	CASSQDLSRESPLHF	TGTGCCAGCAGCCAAGATCTGTCCCGGGAATCACCCCTCCACTTT
TRBV28	-	TRBJ1-5	-	CASTGWAVRGSNQPQHF	TGTGCCAGCACTGGCTGGGCGGTTCGGGGTAGCAATCAGCCCCAGCATTTT
TRBV4-1	-	TRBJ2-1	TRBD1	CASSQGTGDLNEQFF	TGCGCCAGCAGCCAGGGGACAGGGGATCTGAATGAGCAGTTCTTC
TRBV7-2	-	TRBJ1-1	-	CASSFWGANTEAFF	TGTGCCAGCAGCTTCTGGGGCGCTAACACTGAAGCTTTCTTT
TRBV2	-	TRBJ1-5	-	CASSGIAAGQPQHF	TGTGCCAGCAGTGGAATTGCGGCGGGTCAGCCCCAGCATTTT
TRBV24-1	-	TRBJ1-2	-	CATSPGLNYGYTF	TGTGCCACCAGTCCAGGCCTAAACTATGGCTACACCTTC
TRBV11-2	-	TRBJ2-7	-	CASGFGTYEQYF	TGTGCCAGCGGATTCGGGACCTACGAGCAGTACTTC
TRBV19	few	TRBJ1-2	-	CASSPFEGTNYGYTF	TGTGCCAGTAGTCCCTTCGAGGGAACTAACTATGGCTACACCTTC
TRBV18	-	TRBJ2-3	TRBD1	CASSPRQGDSTDTQYF	TGTGCCAGCTCACCTCGACAGGGGGACAGCACAGATACGCAGTATTTT
TRBV30	-	TRBJ2-1	-	CAWSVAYNEQFF	TGTGCCTGGAGTGTAGCTTACAATGAGCAGTTCTTC
TRBV7-2	-	TRBJ2-7	-	CASSLGRNYEQYF	TGTGCCAGCAGCTTGGGCCGGAACTACGAGCAGTACTTC
TRBV4-2	-	TRBJ1-3	TRBD1	CASSQGQGAGNTIYF	TGTGCCAGCAGCCAAGGACAGGGAGCTGGAAACACCATATATTTT
TRBV19	-	TRBJ2-7	-	CASSIRGPYEQYF	TGTGCCAGTAGTATAAGAGGGCCGTACGAGCAGTACTTC
TRBV6-2/TRBV6-3	once	TRBJ2-7	TRBD1	CASSNTWTGSYEQYF	TGTGCCAGCAGCAACACCTGGACAGGGTCCTACGAGCAGTACTTC
TRBV30	-	TRBJ1-2	-	CAWSVGKTNYGYTF	TGTGCCTGGAGTGTTGGCAAAACTAACTATGGCTACACCTTC
TRBV24-1	-	TRBJ1-4	-	CATSEGGRAKNEKLFF	TGTGCCACCAGTGAGGGGGGACGGGCGAAAAATGAAAAACTGTTTTTT
TRBV7-3	-	TRBJ2-3	TRBD1	CASSPDRVSTDTQYF	TGTGCCAGCAGCCCAGACAGGGTTAGCACAGATACGCAGTATTTT
TRBV5-6	-	TRBJ1-1	TRBD1	CASSLGTGGIGAEAFF	TGTGCCAGCAGCTTGGGGACAGGGGGAATAGGAGCTGAAGCTTTCTTT
TRBV18	-	TRBJ2-5	TRBD2	CASSPLAGVSGETQYF	TGTGCCAGCTCACCACTAGCGGGAGTCTCAGGAGAGACCCAGTACTTC
TRBV7-2	once	TRBJ2-1	TRBD1	CASSLQGDYNEQFF	TGTGCCAGCAGCTTACAGGGGGACTACAATGAGCAGTTCTTC
TRBV7-2	-	TRBJ2-3	TRBD2	CASSPAGAESTDTQYF	TGTGCCAGCAGTCCAGCGGGGGCCGAAAGCACAGATACGCAGTATTTT
TRBV5-1	-	TRBJ2-2	TRBD1	CASSRDRDTGELFF	TGCGCCAGCAGCCGGGACAGGGACACCGGGGAGCTGTTTTTT
TRBV3-1/TRBV3-2	-	TRBJ1-6	-	CASSQDRNSPLHF	TGTGCCAGCAGCCAAGATCGTAATTCACCCCTCCACTTT